These 27 T cell receptor beta chains were all obtained from the same sample, sequenced in a study of shared T cell receptors in the human thymus. Sequenced by immunoSEQ multiplex PCR; TCRdb stores in-frame clones only, minus some. The sample includes some 760,000 clones, roughly 85% of them seen just once. These data were also reused for a study on human thymus T cells.

Sequencing input: thymocytes. The receptors shown here come from a girl under three years old with a congenital heart defect.

This clone was seen just once. The V and J genes are TRBV5-1 and TRBJ1-3, with D possibly being TRBD1 (5 bases). Per germline, CDR1 SGHRS and CDR2 YFSETQ. The CDR3 spans 15 residues. Trimming removed 6 bases from V and 4 bases from J, with 17 bases in between. CDR3 nucleotides: TGCGCCAGCACCCTGGGGGGGTTGCGAGGAAACACCATATATTTT. This gives the protein CASTLGGLRGNTIYF.

V is TRBV6-5 and J is TRBJ1-5; D gene uncertain. Germline CDR1 reads MNHEY; CDR2 reads SVGAGI. V lost 6 bases, J lost 2 bases, and 8 bases lay in between. The CDR3 totals 13 residues. The CDR3 here is CASSPRRNQPQHF. DNA for the CDR3: TGTGCCAGCAGCCCTCGTCGCAATCAGCCCCAGCATTTT.

This clone was detected a few times. The chain joins TRBV2 to TRBJ2-2; 16 bases are a match to TRBD2. The CDR3 covers 17 residues. CDR1 is SNHLY, CDR2 FYNNEI, per germline. V shed 6 bases and J 6 bases; nucleotides not matched to a gene: 7. This chain's CDR3 is CASRSGTSGGAPGELFF. DNA for the CDR3: TGTGCCAGCAGGTCCGGGACTAGCGGGGGGGCCCCCGGGGAGCTGTTTTTT.

The V and J genes are TRBV6-5 and TRBJ2-1; maybe TRBD1 (6 bases). The CDR3 spans 16 residues. Between the trimmed V and J ends, which lost 2 bases and 0 bases, there was a span of 11 bases. Germline CDR1 MNHEY, CDR2 SVGAGI. In DNA, the CDR3 is TGTGCCAGCAGTTACGGAACAGGGCCCTCCTACAATGAGCAGTTCTTC. Translation gives CASSYGTGPSYNEQFF.

The chain is built from TRBV7-9 and TRBJ1-1; TRBD1 aligns across 10 bases. Looked up from germline, CDR1 is SEHNR and CDR2 is FQNEAQ (reference sequence). The CDR3 is 18 amino acids. After removal of 6 bases from V and 1 base from J, the junction contained 14 bases not matched to a gene. This CDR3 is CASRPGTGEEVGNTEAFF. The CDR3, as DNA: TGTGCCAGCAGACCCGGGACAGGGGAGGAGGTTGGGAACACTGAAGCTTTCTTT.

The V and J genes are TRBV18 and TRBJ2-5, with 12 bases that match TRBD2. CDR1 is KGHSH, CDR2 LQKENI, per germline. After removal of 2 bases from V and 6 bases from J, the junction contained 10 bases not matched to a gene. The length of the CDR3 is 17 residues. CDR3 sequence reads: CASSPTSGGPFLKTQYF. CDR3 sequence (DNA): TGTGCCAGCTCACCAACTAGCGGGGGGCCATTTTTGAAGACCCAGTACTTC. Complete variable domain (other parts from reference TRBV18 and TRBJ2-5): NAGVMQNPRHLVRRRGQEARLRCSPMKGHSHVYWYRQLPEEGLKFMVYLQKENIIDESGMPKERFSAEFPKEGPSILRIQQVVRGDSAAYFCASSPTSGGPFLKTQYFGPGTRLLVL.

This chain links TRBV5-1 with TRBJ1-1; D possibly corresponds to TRBD1 (6 bases). The CDR3 spans 15 residues. The germline gives CDR1 SGHRS, CDR2 YFSETQ. V lost 0 bases to trimming and J lost 3 bases, with 12 bases between them. This CDR3 reads CASSLDLGADTEAFF. The CDR3 DNA reads as TGCGCCAGCAGCTTGGATCTGGGGGCGGACACTGAAGCTTTCTTT.

V and J are TRBV27 and TRBJ1-2; no reliable D call. The CDR3 extends over 16 amino acids. V was trimmed by 2 bases and J by 6 bases, leaving 19 bases between them. Germline loops: CDR1 MNHEY, CDR2 SMNVEV (reference sequence). In DNA, the CDR3 is TGTGCCAGCAGTTTAGCCAGGCCAGGTGTGGCCGATGGCTACACCTTC. Residues: CASSLARPGVADGYTF.

The rearrangement links TRBV2 to TRBJ2-7, with 7 positions matching TRBD2. Germline trimming cut 3 bases from V and 5 bases from J; bases unmatched to any gene: 13. Germline assignment: CDR1 SNHLY and CDR2 FYNNEI. This CDR3 spans 16 amino acids. In nucleotides, the CDR3 is TGTGCCAGCAGTGATGCGACGGGGGGTTCGGAGGACGAGCAGTACTTC. It codes for CASSDATGGSEDEQYF. Based on the CDR3 plus reference TRBV2 and TRBJ2-7, the full variable domain is EPEVTQTPSHQVTQMGQEVILRCVPISNHLYFYWYRQILGQKVEFLVSFYNNEISEKSEIFDDQFSVERPDGSNFTLKIRSTKLEDSAMYFCASSDATGGSEDEQYFGPGTRLTVT.

The chain joins TRBV7-9 to TRBJ2-4; TRBD1 matches 8 bases. CDR1 is SEHNR and CDR2 is FQNEAQ in the germline V gene (reference sequence). Germline trimming cut 7 bases from V and 0 bases from J; bases unmatched to any gene: 8. There are 16 residues in the CDR3. The CDR3 coding sequence is TGTGCCAGCACCACGGTTACAGGGGGAGCCAAAAACATTCAGTACTTC. Encoded protein: CASTTVTGGAKNIQYF.

The V call is TRBV27, the J call TRBJ2-7; tentatively, D is TRBD1 (6 bases). Trimming removed 4 bases at V and 0 bases at J, with 13 bases between. CDR3 size: 15 residues. Germline loops: CDR1 MNHEY, CDR2 SMNVEV (reference sequence). The CDR3 DNA is TGTGCCAGCAGTTCCCTCGTGGACAGCTCCTACGAGCAGTACTTC. Its protein product is CASSSLVDSSYEQYF.

The rearrangement joins TRBV4-3 to TRBJ2-5; D gene unclear. CDR1 and CDR2 (germline): LGHNA, YSLEER. The CDR3 consists of 13 residues. Trimming removed 4 bases at V and 2 bases at J, with 8 bases between. The CDR3 DNA sequence: TGCGCCAGCAGCCGCAGGTATCAAGAGACCCAGTACTTC. This sequence encodes CASSRRYQETQYF.

This clone was picked up a small number of times. The CDR3 sequence: CASSSFGGKGTEAFF. The CDR3 DNA follows: TGTGCCAGCAGCTCGTTCGGGGGAAAAGGTACTGAAGCTTTCTTT. The J gene is TRBJ1-1, the V gene TRBV5-4; D perhaps matches TRBD1 (5 bases). The germline gives CDR1 SGHNT, CDR2 YYREEE (reference sequence). This CDR3 has 15 amino acids. V lost 3 bases and J 5 bases, leaving 17 bases between the germline ends.

For this clone: A junction end diverges from the germline sequence, so it may reflect a read error. Additional DNA sequences in this sample encode the identical CDR3. The rearrangement links TRBV5-1 to TRBJ1-1; TRBD1 matches at 9 bases. Germline V gene sequence: CDR1 SGHRS, CDR2 YFSETQ. The CDR3 has 17 amino acids. The CDR3 nucleotides read TGCGCTAGCAGTCGAGTCCCGGGACAGGGCATGAACACTGAAGCTTTCTTT. It codes for CASSRVPGQGMNTEAFF.

The V call is TRBV10-2, the J call TRBJ1-3, with D possibly TRBD1 on 6 matching bases. The CDR3 is 18 residues long. With 0 bases removed from V and 2 bases from J, the gap between germline ends came to 17 bases. Germline V gives CDR1 WSHSY, CDR2 SAAADI. In DNA, the CDR3 is TGCGCCAGCAGTGAGTCCCACAGGGTTCTTCAGCCTGGAAACACCATATATTTT. This gives the protein CASSESHRVLQPGNTIYF.

The chain recombines TRBV9 with TRBJ2-3; 13 bases are a match to TRBD2. This CDR3 contains 20 residues. Germline V gene lookup returns CDR1 SGDLS and CDR2 YYNGEE. Trimming removed 3 bases from V and 2 bases from J; junction bases left unmatched: 15. CDR3 loop: CASSARAGTSGGEYTDTQYF. As DNA, the CDR3 is TGTGCCAGCAGCGCCCGCGCGGGCACTAGCGGGGGGGAATACACAGATACGCAGTATTTT. The complete variable domain, with remaining parts taken from reference TRBV9 and TRBJ2-3, reads DSGVTQTPKHLITATGQRVTLRCSPRSGDLSVYWYQQSLDQGLQFLIQYYNGEERAKGNILERFSAQQFPDLHSELNLSSLELGDSALYFCASSARAGTSGGEYTDTQYFGPGTRLTVL.

This chain links TRBV5-1 with TRBJ2-1, with no clear D. The CDR3 has 14 amino acids. The V end was cut by 6 bases, the J end by 3 bases, with 13 bases between. Germline values: CDR1 SGHRS, CDR2 YFSETQ. Here the CDR3 reads CASKRRNIYNEQFF. The CDR3 nucleotides read TGCGCCAGCAAGAGGCGTAATATCTACAATGAGCAGTTCTTC.

The chain couples TRBV27 to TRBJ1-1, with D unresolved. This CDR3 contains 13 residues. In germline, CDR1 is MNHEY, CDR2 SMNVEV (reference sequence). The germline V and J ends were trimmed by 9 bases and 6 bases, with 17 bases remaining between them. The chain's CDR3 is CASSRVGSAEAFF. As DNA, the CDR3 is TGTGCCAGTTCCAGAGTAGGGAGCGCTGAAGCTTTCTTT.

This chain links TRBV19 with TRBJ2-1, with 8 nucleotides matching TRBD2. The CDR3 spans 15 residues. Losses at the gene ends were 0 bases for V and 2 bases for J; bases not matched to a gene: 0. Germline lookup yields CDR1 LNHDA and CDR2 SQIVND (reference sequence). The DNA of the CDR3 is TGTGCCAGTAGTATAGAGCGGGGGGCCTACAATGAGCAGTTCTTC. Translated: CASSIERGAYNEQFF.

CDR3 region: CASSLASRGDSYEQYF. The CDR3 coding sequence is TGTGCCAGCAGCTTAGCCTCGCGGGGGGACTCCTACGAGCAGTACTTC. V usage is TRBV7-2 and J usage is TRBJ2-7; TRBD2 agrees at 8 bases. Germline CDR1 and CDR2: SGHTA and FQGNSA. The CDR3 runs 16 residues. V lost 0 bases and J lost 0; bases outside the gene matches: 4.

There are a few counts of this clone. CDR3 in amino acids: CASTLDRGYGYTF. The CDR3 DNA reads TGTGCCAGCACCCTGGACAGGGGCTATGGCTACACCTTC. V is TRBV6-5 and J is TRBJ1-2; 9 bases fit TRBD1. CDR1 and CDR2 from the germline V gene are MNHEY and SVGAGI. This CDR3 contains 13 residues. J lost 4 bases, V lost 7 bases, and 4 bases had no gene match.

The rearrangement joins TRBV7-9 to TRBJ2-5; maybe TRBD2 (5 bases). CDR1 is SEHNR, CDR2 FQNEAQ, per germline (reference sequence). The CDR3 is 14 residues long. Trimming left V 0 bases short and J 4 bases short, with 9 bases between. The CDR3 DNA reads TGTGCCAGCAGCTTAGCGGGAGTGGGAGAGACCCAGTACTTC. It translates to CASSLAGVGETQYF.

The rearrangement uses TRBV7-2 and TRBJ1-1; 8 nucleotides line up with TRBD1. CDR3 length: 14 amino acids. Germline V gene lookup returns CDR1 SGHTA and CDR2 FQGNSA. Unmatched junction bases numbered 2, after V lost 3 bases and J lost 2 bases. The CDR3 DNA reads as TGTGCCAGCAGCTTGGGACAGGTCAACACTGAAGCTTTCTTT. It codes for CASSLGQVNTEAFF.

V and J are TRBV4-2 and TRBJ1-2, with 7 bases fitting TRBD1. The CDR3 is made up of 15 amino acids. CDR1 and CDR2 from the germline V gene are LGHNA and YNFKEQ. The V segment lost 1 base and the J segment 3 bases; nucleotides outside the gene matches: 5. The CDR3 DNA is TGTGCCAGCAGCCAAGTTCTACAGGGGTACTATGGCTACACCTTC. This gives the protein CASSQVLQGYYGYTF.

As for this clone: Within the sample, other DNA sequences also encode this same CDR3. This chain uses TRBV27 with TRBJ1-1; possible D gene TRBD1, 5 bases. This CDR3 region has 13 residues. Trimming took 1 base from V and 4 from J, leaving 7 bases between them. Germline lookup yields CDR1 MNHEY and CDR2 SMNVEV (reference sequence). The CDR3 DNA is TGTGCCAGCAGTTTATTGGGGGGCACTGAAGCTTTCTTT. Translation: CASSLLGGTEAFF.

The V call is TRBV21-1, the J call TRBJ2-2; the D call in the table, TRBD1, was not verified against the DNA. TRBV21-1 is recorded as a pseudogene. This CDR3 is built from 17 residues. CDR3 in amino acids: CASSPTGKGGYIGELFF. CDR3 nucleotide sequence: TGTGCCAGCAGCCCGACAGGGAAAGGGGGCTATATCGGGGAGCTGTTTTTT.

This clone showed up just once. This chain uses TRBV15 with TRBJ1-1; 11 bases match TRBD1. J was trimmed by 4 bases and V by 9 bases; bases with no gene match: 13. Per the germline V gene, CDR1 is LNHNV and CDR2 is YYDKDF (reference sequence). The CDR3 sequence is 16 residues long. The CDR3 DNA reads as TGTGCCACACATTTGATCAGCGGGACAGGGGGCACTGAAGCTTTCTTT. Its protein is CATHLISGTGGTEAFF.